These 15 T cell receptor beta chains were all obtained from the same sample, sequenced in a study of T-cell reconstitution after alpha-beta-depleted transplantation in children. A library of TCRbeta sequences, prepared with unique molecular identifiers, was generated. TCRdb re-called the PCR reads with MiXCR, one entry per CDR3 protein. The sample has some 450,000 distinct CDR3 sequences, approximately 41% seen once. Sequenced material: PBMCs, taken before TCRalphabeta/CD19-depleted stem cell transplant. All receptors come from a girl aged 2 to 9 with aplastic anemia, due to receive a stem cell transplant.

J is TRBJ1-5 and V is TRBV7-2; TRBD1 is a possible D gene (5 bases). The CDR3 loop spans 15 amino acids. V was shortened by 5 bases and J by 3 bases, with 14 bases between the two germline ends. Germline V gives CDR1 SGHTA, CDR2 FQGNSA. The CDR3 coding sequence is TGTGCCAGCAGCCTAGGGGTGGACGCCAATCAGCCCCAGCATTTT. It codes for CASSLGVDANQPQHF.

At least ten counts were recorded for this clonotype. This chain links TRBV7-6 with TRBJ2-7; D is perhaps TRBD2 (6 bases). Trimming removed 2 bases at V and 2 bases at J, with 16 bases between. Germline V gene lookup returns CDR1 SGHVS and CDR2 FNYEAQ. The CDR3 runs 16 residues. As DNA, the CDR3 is TGTGCCAGCAGCTTAAGCGGGCGGGTTGCGACCTACGAGCAGTACTTC. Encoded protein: CASSLSGRVATYEQYF.

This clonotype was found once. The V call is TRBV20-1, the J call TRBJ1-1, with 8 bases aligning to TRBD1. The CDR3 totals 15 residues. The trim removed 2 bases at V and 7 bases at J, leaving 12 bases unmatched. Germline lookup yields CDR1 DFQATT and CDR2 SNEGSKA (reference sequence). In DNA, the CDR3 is TGCAGTGCTAGATCCTGGACAGGGAGAGTGGATGAAGCTTTCTTT. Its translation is CSARSWTGRVDEAFF.

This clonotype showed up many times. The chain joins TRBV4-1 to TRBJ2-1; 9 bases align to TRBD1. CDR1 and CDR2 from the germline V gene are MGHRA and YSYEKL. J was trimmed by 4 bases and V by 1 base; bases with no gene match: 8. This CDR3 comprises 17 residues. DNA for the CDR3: TGCGCCAGCAGCCAAGGGGTACAGGGGGCTGGGTACAATGAGCAGTTCTTC. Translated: CASSQGVQGAGYNEQFF.

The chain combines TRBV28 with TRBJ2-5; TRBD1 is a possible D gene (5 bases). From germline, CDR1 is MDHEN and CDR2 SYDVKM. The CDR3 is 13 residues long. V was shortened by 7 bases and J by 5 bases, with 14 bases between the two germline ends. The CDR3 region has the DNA TGTGCCAGCAACCTAGGCTGGGGCGAGACCCAGTACTTC. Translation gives CASNLGWGETQYF.

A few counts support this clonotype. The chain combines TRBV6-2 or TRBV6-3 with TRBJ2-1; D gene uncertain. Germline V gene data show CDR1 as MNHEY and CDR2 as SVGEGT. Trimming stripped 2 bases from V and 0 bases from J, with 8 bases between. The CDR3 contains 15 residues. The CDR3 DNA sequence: TGTGCCAGCAGTTACCTTCAAAGCTCCTACAATGAGCAGTTCTTC. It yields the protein CASSYLQSSYNEQFF.

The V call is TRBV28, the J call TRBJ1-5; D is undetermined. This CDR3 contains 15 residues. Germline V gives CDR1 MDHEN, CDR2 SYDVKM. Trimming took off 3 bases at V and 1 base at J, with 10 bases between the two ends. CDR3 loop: CASSFYTKSNQPQHF. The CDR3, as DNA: TGTGCCAGCAGTTTTTACACGAAAAGCAATCAGCCCCAGCATTTT.

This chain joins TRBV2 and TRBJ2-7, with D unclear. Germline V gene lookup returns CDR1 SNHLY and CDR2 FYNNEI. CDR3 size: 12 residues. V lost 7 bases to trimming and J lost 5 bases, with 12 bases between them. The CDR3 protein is CASIGLFNEQYF. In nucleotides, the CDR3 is TGTGCCAGCATAGGTCTTTTCAACGAGCAGTACTTC.

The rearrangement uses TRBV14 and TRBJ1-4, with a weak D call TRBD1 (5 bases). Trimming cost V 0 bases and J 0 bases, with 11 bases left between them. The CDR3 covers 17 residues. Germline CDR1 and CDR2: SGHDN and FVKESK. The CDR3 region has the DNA TGTGCCAGCAGCCAAGATGGGGCGGTTGCAACTAATGAAAAACTGTTTTTT. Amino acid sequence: CASSQDGAVATNEKLFF.

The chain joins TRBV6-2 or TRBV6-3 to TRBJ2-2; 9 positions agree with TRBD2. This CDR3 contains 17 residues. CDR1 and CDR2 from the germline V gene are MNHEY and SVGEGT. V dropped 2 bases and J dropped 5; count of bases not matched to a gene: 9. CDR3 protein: CASSYRFERGATGELFF. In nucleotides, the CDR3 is TGTGCCAGCAGTTACCGATTCGAGCGGGGGGCGACCGGGGAGCTGTTTTTT.

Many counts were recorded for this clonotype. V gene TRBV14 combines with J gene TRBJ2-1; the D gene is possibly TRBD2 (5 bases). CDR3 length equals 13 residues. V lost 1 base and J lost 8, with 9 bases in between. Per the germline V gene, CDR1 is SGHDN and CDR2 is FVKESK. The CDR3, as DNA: TGTGCCAGCAGCCAAGTCCTGAGGGATGAGCAGTTCTTC. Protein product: CASSQVLRDEQFF.

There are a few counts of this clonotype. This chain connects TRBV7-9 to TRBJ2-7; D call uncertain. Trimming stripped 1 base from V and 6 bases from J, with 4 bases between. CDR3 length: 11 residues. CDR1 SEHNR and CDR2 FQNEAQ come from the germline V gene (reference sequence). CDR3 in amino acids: CASSLEVEQYF. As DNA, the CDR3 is TGTGCCAGCAGCTTAGAGGTCGAGCAGTACTTC.

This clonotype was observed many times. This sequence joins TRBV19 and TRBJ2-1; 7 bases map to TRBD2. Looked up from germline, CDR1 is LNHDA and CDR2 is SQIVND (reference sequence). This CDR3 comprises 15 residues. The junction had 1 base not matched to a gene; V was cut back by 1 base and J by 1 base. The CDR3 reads CASSIVAGSYNEQFF. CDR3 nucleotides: TGTGCCAGTAGTATAGTAGCGGGTTCCTACAATGAGCAGTTCTTC.

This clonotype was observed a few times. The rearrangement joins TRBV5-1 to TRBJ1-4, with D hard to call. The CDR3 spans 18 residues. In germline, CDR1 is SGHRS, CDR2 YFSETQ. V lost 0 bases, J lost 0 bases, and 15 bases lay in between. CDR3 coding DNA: TGCGCCAGCAGCTTGGGTCAAATTGGAGTTGCAACTAATGAAAAACTGTTTTTT. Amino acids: CASSLGQIGVATNEKLFF.

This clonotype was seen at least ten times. CDR3: CASSSTLASNEQFF. The DNA of the CDR3 is TGTGCCAGCAGTTCTACCCTGGCTAGCAATGAGCAGTTCTTC. This chain joins TRBV12-3 or TRBV12-4 and TRBJ2-1; D is unresolved. The CDR3 length is 14 residues. The germline V and J ends were trimmed by 4 bases and 6 bases, with 13 bases remaining between them.